The present entry profiles one T cell receptor beta chain with its context. Authors' methods: Amplification of reference gene primers provided the estimated nucleated cell counts. Repertoires were generated with immunoSEQ multiplex PCR, while TCRdb's copy carries only in-frame clones and drops some. The DNA was the basis for D and trimming; V, J and clone size are from that table. The sample consists of some 150,000 clones, roughly 81% of them appearing once. This specimen belongs to a study of blood T cell repertoires in COVID-19. For the study at large: PBMCs, B-cell-depleted T cells, or T cells provided the cDNA or gDNA that made up the material.

CDR1 and CDR2 (germline): SGHNT, YYREEE (reference sequence). V shed 4 bases and J 4 bases; nucleotides not matched to a gene: 3. This CDR3 comprises 13 residues. This clonotype was obtained from a man aged 40-49 years who had recovered from COVID-19. The V gene is TRBV5-4, the J gene TRBJ1-2; TRBD1 matches 8 bases. The sequenced sample was peripheral blood. The CDR3, as DNA: TGTGCCAGCAGCCAGGACAGGGCCTATGGCTACACCTTC. Translated: CASSQDRAYGYTF.